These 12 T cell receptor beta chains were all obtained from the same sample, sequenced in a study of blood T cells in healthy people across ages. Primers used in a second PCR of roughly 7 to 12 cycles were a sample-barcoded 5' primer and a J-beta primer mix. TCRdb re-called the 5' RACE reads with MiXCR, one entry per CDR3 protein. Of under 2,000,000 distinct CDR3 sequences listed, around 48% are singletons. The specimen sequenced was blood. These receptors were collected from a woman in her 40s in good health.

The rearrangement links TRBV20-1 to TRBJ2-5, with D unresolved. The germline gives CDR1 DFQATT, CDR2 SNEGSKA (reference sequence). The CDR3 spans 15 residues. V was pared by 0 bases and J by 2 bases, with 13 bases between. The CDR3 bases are TGCAGTGCTAGAGATCTCGGAGCACTTCAAGAGACCCAGTACTTC. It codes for CSARDLGALQETQYF.

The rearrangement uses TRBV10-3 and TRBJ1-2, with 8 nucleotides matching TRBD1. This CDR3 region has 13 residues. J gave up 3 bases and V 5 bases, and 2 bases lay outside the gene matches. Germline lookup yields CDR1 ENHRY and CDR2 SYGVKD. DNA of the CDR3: TGTGCCATCAGTCGACAGGGGTACTATGGCTACACCTTC. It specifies CAISRQGYYGYTF.

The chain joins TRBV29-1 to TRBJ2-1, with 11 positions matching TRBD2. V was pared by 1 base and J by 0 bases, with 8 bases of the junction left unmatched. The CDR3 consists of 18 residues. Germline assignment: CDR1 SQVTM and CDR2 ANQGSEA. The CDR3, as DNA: TGCAGCGTTGAAGCTCTGGGACTAGCGGACAGCTCCTACAATGAGCAGTTCTTC. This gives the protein CSVEALGLADSSYNEQFF.

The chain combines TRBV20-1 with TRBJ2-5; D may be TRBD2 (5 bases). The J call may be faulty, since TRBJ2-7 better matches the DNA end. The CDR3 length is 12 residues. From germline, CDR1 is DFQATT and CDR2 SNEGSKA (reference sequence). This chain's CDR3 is CSAIAGGNEQYF. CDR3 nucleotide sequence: TGCAGTGCTATTGCCGGAGGTAACGAGCAGTACTTC.

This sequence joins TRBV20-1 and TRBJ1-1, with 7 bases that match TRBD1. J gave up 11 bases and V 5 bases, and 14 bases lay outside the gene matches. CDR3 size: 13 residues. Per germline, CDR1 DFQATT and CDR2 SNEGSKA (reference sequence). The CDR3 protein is CSAGSGTALYAFF. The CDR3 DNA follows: TGCAGTGCTGGATCCGGGACAGCTCTCTACGCTTTCTTT.

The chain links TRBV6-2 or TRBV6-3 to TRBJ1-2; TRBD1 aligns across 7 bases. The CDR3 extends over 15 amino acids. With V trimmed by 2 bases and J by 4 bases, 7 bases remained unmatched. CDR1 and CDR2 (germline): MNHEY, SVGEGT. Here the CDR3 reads CASSYPGQATYGYTF. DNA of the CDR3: TGTGCCAGCAGTTACCCAGGACAGGCGACCTATGGCTACACCTTC.

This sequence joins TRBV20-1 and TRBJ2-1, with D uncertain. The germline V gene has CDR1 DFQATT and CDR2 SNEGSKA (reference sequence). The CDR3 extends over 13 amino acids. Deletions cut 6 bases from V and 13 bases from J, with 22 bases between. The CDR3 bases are TGCAGTGCGATTCCTTCCAGCGAAGAGACCCAGTTCTTC. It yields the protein CSAIPSSEETQFF.

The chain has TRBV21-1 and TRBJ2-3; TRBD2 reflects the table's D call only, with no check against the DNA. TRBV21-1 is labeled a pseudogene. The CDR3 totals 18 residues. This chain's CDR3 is CASSKFPAVTASTDTQYF. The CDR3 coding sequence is TGTGCCAGCAGCAAATTCCCCGCGGTGACAGCTAGCACAGATACGCAGTATTTT.

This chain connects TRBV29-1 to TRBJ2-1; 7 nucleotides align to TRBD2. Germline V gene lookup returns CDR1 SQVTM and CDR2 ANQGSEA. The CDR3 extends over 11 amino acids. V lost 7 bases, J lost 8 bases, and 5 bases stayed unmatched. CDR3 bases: TGCAGCGGGACTAGATTTGATGAGCAGTTCTTC. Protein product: CSGTRFDEQFF.

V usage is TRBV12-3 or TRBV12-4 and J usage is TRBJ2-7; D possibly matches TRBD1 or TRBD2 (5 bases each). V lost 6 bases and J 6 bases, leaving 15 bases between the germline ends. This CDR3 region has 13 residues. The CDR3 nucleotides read TGTGCCAGCAGCCGAGGGACGGCGGGCGAGCAGTACTTC. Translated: CASSRGTAGEQYF.

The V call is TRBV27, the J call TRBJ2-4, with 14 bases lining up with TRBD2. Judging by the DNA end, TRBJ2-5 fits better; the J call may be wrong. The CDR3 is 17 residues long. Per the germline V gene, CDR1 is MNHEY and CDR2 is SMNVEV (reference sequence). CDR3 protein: CASSPWTSGGPEETQYF. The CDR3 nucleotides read TGTGCCAGCAGTCCCTGGACTAGCGGGGGGCCTGAAGAGACCCAGTACTTC.

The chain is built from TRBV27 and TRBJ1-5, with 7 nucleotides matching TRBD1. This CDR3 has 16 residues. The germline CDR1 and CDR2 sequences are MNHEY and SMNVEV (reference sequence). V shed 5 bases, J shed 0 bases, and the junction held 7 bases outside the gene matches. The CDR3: CASSQTGTASNQPQHF. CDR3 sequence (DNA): TGTGCCAGCAGTCAGACCGGGACAGCTAGCAATCAGCCCCAGCATTTT.